In its sample, the clone carrying this T cell receptor (beta chain) was seen a few times. The ends were cut back, 6 bases at V and 2 bases at J, with 9 bases in the middle. The CDR3 spans 13 residues. The germline gives CDR1 SEHNR, CDR2 FQNEAQ (reference sequence). Constant-region reverse primers amplified full-length variable regions, followed by semi-nested Nested Universal Primer A PCR. TCRdb itself ran the 5' RACE reads through MiXCR, one entry per CDR3 protein. This table has approximately 60,000 distinct CDR3 sequences, about 22% appearing once. What was sequenced was memory CD4+ T cells sorted from a lymph node. Subset described: memory CD4+ T cells, CD4+CD45RO+CD25-. The TCR comes from a female donor with breast cancer. The chain joins TRBV7-9 to TRBJ2-3; no firm D call. The CDR3 protein is CASSQASTDTQYF. As DNA, the CDR3 is TGTGCCAGCAGTCAGGCTTCCACAGATACGCAGTATTTT.